This T cell receptor beta chain stems from a study of T cells in Graves' hyperthyroidism and ophthalmopathy. Overall study: Peripheral blood draws took place at initial diagnosis, ahead of any treatment.

The CDR3 consists of 12 residues. Germline V CDR1 and CDR2: GTSNPN, SVGIG (reference sequence). V gave up 5 bases and J gave up 6 bases, with 13 bases separating them. Amplified TCR beta CDR3 regions came from RNA transcripts. RT-PCR in the first round (using the HTBI primer set) targeted the TCR CDR3. TCRdb ran MiXCR on the multiplex PCR reads and lists one entry per CDR3 protein. The data contain 380,000 or so distinct CDR3 sequences, around 13% of them singletons. In this sample, this clonotype turned up many times. The sequence derives from a woman under 40 with Graves' hyperthyroidism. V and J are TRBV30 and TRBJ1-1; the D gene is possibly TRBD1 (6 bases). Material for sequencing was blood. The CDR3 region has the DNA TGTGCCTGGGGCCGGGGGCAGGCTGAAGCTTTCTTT. Protein: CAWGRGQAEAFF. The variable domain in full, completed from reference TRBV30 and TRBJ1-1, reads SQTIHQWPATLVQPVGSPLSLECTVEGTSNPNLYWYRQAAGRGLQLLFYSVGIGQISSEVPQNLSASRPQDRQFILSSKKLLLSDSGFYLCAWGRGQAEAFFGQGTRLTVV.